The entry below gives a single T cell receptor beta chain sequence along with its context. Using immunoSEQ multiplex PCR, the repertoire was profiled, and TCRdb retains in-frame clones only, with some absent. The repertoire holds about 150,000 clones, with around 85% as singletons. V was pared by 1 base and J by 2 bases, with 4 bases of the junction left unmatched. Germline CDR1 MDHEN, CDR2 SYDVKM. CDR3 size: 16 residues. The data derive from a study of T cell responses to AZD1222 COVID-19 vaccine. The sequenced sample was peripheral blood, obtained after recovery from COVID-19. The TCR sequence derives from an adult who had recovered from COVID-19. The chain combines TRBV28 with TRBJ2-5; 10 bases map to TRBD1. The CDR3 coding sequence is TGTGCCAGCAGTTTATCCGGACAGGGGGGACAAGAGACCCAGTACTTC. Translated, it gives CASSLSGQGGQETQYF.